This is a list of T cell receptor beta chains from one sample in a study of post-analysis software for immune sequencing data. TCRdb redid the calling of the PCR reads with MiXCR, one entry per CDR3 protein. The data hold approximately 630,000 distinct CDR3 sequences, with approximately 59% observed a single time. The material sequenced was blood. Every receptor here comes from a girl aged 2 to 9 with multiple sclerosis. Each CDR3 is given with its conserved first and last residue. Each record gives: V gene, clone size, D gene, J gene, CDR3 protein, CDR3 DNA. A D gene is named only where the DNA matches it firmly. The listing skips clone size in some rows; elsewhere it reads once, few, many or a size class.

TRBV12-3/TRBV12-4,-,-,TRBJ2-6,CASSSAGPGANVLTF,TGTGCCAGCAGTTCAGCCGGGCCTGGGGCCAACGTCCTGACTTTC
TRBV5-1,few,TRBD2,TRBJ2-1,CASSFPSGVYNEQFF,TGCGCCAGCAGCTTTCCTAGCGGGGTATACAATGAGCAGTTCTTC
TRBV2,-,-,TRBJ2-3,CASSQEGTDTQYF,TGTGCCAGCAGTCAGGAAGGCACAGATACGCAGTATTTT
TRBV27,-,-,TRBJ1-2,CASSTSTAYGYTF,TGTGCCAGCAGTACCTCGACTGCTTATGGCTACACCTTC
TRBV7-9,few,TRBD1,TRBJ2-1,CASSLEGQVGYNEQFF,TGTGCCAGCAGCTTAGAGGGACAGGTGGGATACAATGAGCAGTTCTTC
TRBV20-1,-,TRBD2,TRBJ2-5,CSALSGGAVETQYF,TGCAGTGCTCTCAGCGGGGGGGCTGTGGAGACCCAGTACTTC
TRBV12-3/TRBV12-4,once,TRBD2,TRBJ2-5,CASSPRGGERETQYF,TGTGCCAGCAGTCCCCGCGGGGGGGAACGGGAGACCCAGTACTTC
TRBV7-9,-,-,TRBJ2-6,CASSLTAETGLGANVLTF,TGTGCCAGCAGTCTCACGGCGGAGACCGGGTTAGGGGCCAACGTCCTGACTTTC
TRBV10-3,few,-,TRBJ1-2,CAISEPGSAHYGYTF,TGTGCCATCAGTGAGCCCGGGTCTGCTCACTATGGCTACACCTTC
TRBV15,few,-,TRBJ2-1,CATSRDGAPRATNEQFF,TGTGCCACCAGCAGAGATGGGGCCCCTAGGGCCACCAATGAGCAGTTCTTC
TRBV6-5,-,-,TRBJ1-4,CASSYSLGGGNEKLFF,TGTGCCAGCAGTTACTCCCTTGGAGGTGGAAACGAAAAACTGTTTTTT
TRBV5-1,-,TRBD1,TRBJ1-4,CASSTGVAAGKLFF,TGCGCCAGCAGCACAGGGGTGGCGGCCGGAAAACTGTTTTTT
TRBV12-3/TRBV12-4,-,-,TRBJ2-4,CASSLEDGRNIQYF,TGTGCCAGCAGTTTAGAGGATGGGAGGAACATTCAGTACTTC
TRBV7-9,-,-,TRBJ1-1,CASSFWGGEGTEAFF,TGTGCCAGCAGCTTTTGGGGGGGCGAAGGGACTGAAGCTTTCTTT
TRBV12-3/TRBV12-4,-,TRBD2,TRBJ2-5,CASSLAAGVNETQYF,TGTGCCAGCAGTTTAGCAGCGGGAGTAAACGAGACCCAGTACTTC
TRBV20-1,-,TRBD2,TRBJ2-7,CSAREWGGSSYGQYF,TGCAGTGCTAGAGAATGGGGGGGGAGCTCCTACGGGCAGTACTTC
TRBV20-1,few,TRBD2,TRBJ2-1,CSASLLAGNNEQFF,TGCAGTGCTAGCTTACTAGCGGGAAACAATGAGCAGTTCTTC
TRBV7-2,-,-,TRBJ2-5,CASSLGIAVLETQYF,TGTGCCAGCAGCTTAGGAATCGCGGTTCTAGAGACCCAGTACTTC
TRBV5-5,-,TRBD1,TRBJ2-1,CASSTGQGANEQFF,TGTGCCAGCAGCACGGGACAGGGGGCCAATGAGCAGTTCTTC
TRBV4-1,-,-,TRBJ1-5,CASSQDVDNQPQHF,TGCGCCAGCAGCCAAGATGTTGACAATCAGCCCCAGCATTTT
TRBV7-6,-,TRBD1,TRBJ1-2,CASSSQGATGYGYTF,TGTGCCAGCAGCTCCCAGGGGGCTACCGGGTATGGCTACACCTTC
TRBV3-1,few,-,TRBJ1-2,CASSQGGSYGYTF,TGTGCCAGCAGCCAAGGGGGCAGTTATGGCTACACCTTC
TRBV29-1,-,-,TRBJ1-3,CSVAPTGPGNTIYF,TGCAGCGTCGCCCCTACAGGGCCTGGAAACACCATATATTTT
TRBV20-1,-,-,TRBJ1-4,CSARVGGFGGLFF,TGCAGTGCTAGAGTGGGCGGTTTCGGCGGACTGTTTTTT
TRBV20-1,-,-,TRBJ1-2,CSGGDIYGYTF,TGCAGTGGCGGGGATATCTATGGCTACACCTTC
TRBV4-2,few,-,TRBJ1-1,CASSQGTNTEAFF,TGTGCCAGCAGCCAGGGGACGAACACTGAAGCTTTCTTT
TRBV20-1,few,-,TRBJ2-3,CSARDQDLTDTQYF,TGCAGTGCTAGAGATCAGGACCTCACAGATACGCAGTATTTT
TRBV5-1,-,-,TRBJ2-7,CASSLSTGPSCEQYF,TGCGCCAGCAGCTTAAGCACAGGGCCCTCCTGCGAGCAGTACTTC
TRBV21-1,once,-,TRBJ2-7,CASSSDRGQRQYF,TGTGCCAGCAGTTCCGACAGGGGGCAGAGGCAGTACTTC
TRBV7-7,-,-,TRBJ2-5,CASSLTQAPYNEQYF,TGTGCCAGCAGCTTAACACAGGCGCCTTACAATGAGCAGTACTTC
TRBV29-1,-,TRBD1,TRBJ2-1,CSVERGRQGVYNEQFF,TGCAGCGTTGAGAGGGGTAGGCAGGGGGTCTACAATGAGCAGTTCTTC
TRBV20-1,few,-,TRBJ2-1,CSASGLGGNEQFF,TGCAGTGCTAGTGGGCTAGGTGGAAATGAGCAGTTCTTC
TRBV12-3/TRBV12-4,-,TRBD2,TRBJ2-5,CASSLGLAGQKETQYF,TGTGCCAGCAGTTTGGGGTTAGCGGGGCAAAAAGAGACCCAGTACTTC
TRBV11-2,few,TRBD1,TRBJ1-2,CASSLEETGGYGYTF,TGTGCCAGCAGCTTAGAGGAGACAGGGGGCTATGGCTACACCTTC
TRBV7-9,-,-,TRBJ2-5,CASSSPGYQETQYF,TGTGCCAGCAGCTCCCCGGGGTACCAAGAGACCCAGTACTTC
TRBV15,-,TRBD2,TRBJ2-3,CATSSSTIAGTSTDTQYF,TGTGCCACCAGCAGCTCGACGATAGCGGGCACTAGCACAGATACGCAGTATTTT
TRBV2,-,-,TRBJ1-1,CASRQAKPANTEAFF,TGTGCCAGCAGGCAGGCAAAACCTGCGAACACTGAAGCTTTCTTT
TRBV29-1,few,TRBD2,TRBJ2-3,CSIPPGGFTDTQYF,TGCAGCATCCCCCCCGGGGGGTTCACAGATACGCAGTATTTT
TRBV19,-,TRBD1,TRBJ1-6,CASRKGQVESPLHF,TGTGCCAGTAGGAAGGGACAGGTCGAATCACCCCTCCACTTT
TRBV7-8,few,TRBD1,TRBJ1-4,CASSFLLPRGRSEKLFF,TGTGCCAGCAGCTTTCTCCTACCCAGGGGGCGCTCTGAAAAACTGTTTTTT
TRBV5-1,-,-,TRBJ1-1,CASSLAWAQTVNTEAFF,TGCGCCAGCAGCTTGGCTTGGGCGCAGACGGTGAACACTGAAGCTTTCTTT
TRBV14,few,-,TRBJ1-2,CASSQDTVYGYTF,TGTGCCAGCAGCCAAGATACAGTCTATGGCTACACCTTC
TRBV20-1,-,-,TRBJ1-2,CSAQDGPGYTF,TGCAGTGCCCAGGACGGACCAGGCTACACCTTC
TRBV7-3,-,-,TRBJ2-1,CASSRRMNRVGNYNEQFF,TGTGCCAGCAGCAGGAGGATGAACAGGGTGGGTAACTACAATGAGCAGTTCTTC
TRBV20-1,few,TRBD1,TRBJ1-5,CSVTGGASDQPQHF,TGCAGTGTGACAGGGGGCGCTTCGGATCAGCCCCAGCATTTT
TRBV12-3/TRBV12-4,-,-,TRBJ2-3,CASRDPSTDTQYF,TGTGCCAGCAGAGACCCTAGCACAGATACGCAGTATTTT
TRBV20-1,-,TRBD1,TRBJ2-5,CSAIEVGQGVQETQYF,TGCAGTGCTATAGAGGTGGGACAGGGGGTCCAAGAGACCCAGTACTTC
TRBV20-1,-,TRBD2,TRBJ2-7,CSARRGDHEQYF,TGCAGTGCAAGGCGGGGGGACCACGAGCAGTACTTC
TRBV24-1,-,-,TRBJ2-3,CATSDTSAEPGPDTQYF,TGTGCCACCAGTGACACCAGCGCAGAACCGGGTCCAGATACGCAGTATTTT
TRBV6-1,-,TRBD2,TRBJ2-1,CASSGLAGVGNEQFF,TGTGCCAGCAGTGGACTAGCGGGAGTAGGGAATGAGCAGTTCTTC
TRBV10-3,-,TRBD2,TRBJ2-3,CAISLMGTSGDTQYF,TGTGCCATTTCCCTGATGGGGACTAGCGGGGATACGCAGTATTTT
TRBV29-1,few,-,TRBJ1-1,CSVVSGVRTEAFF,TGCAGCGTTGTGTCAGGAGTTAGGACTGAAGCTTTCTTT
TRBV12-3/TRBV12-4,-,-,TRBJ2-7,CASSSLNGGETTYEQYF,TGTGCCAGCAGTAGTTTAAACGGAGGGGAGACTACCTACGAGCAGTACTTC
TRBV12-3/TRBV12-4,few,TRBD1,TRBJ2-5,CASSPPGQKQETQYF,TGTGCCAGCAGTCCGCCGGGACAGAAGCAAGAGACCCAGTACTTC